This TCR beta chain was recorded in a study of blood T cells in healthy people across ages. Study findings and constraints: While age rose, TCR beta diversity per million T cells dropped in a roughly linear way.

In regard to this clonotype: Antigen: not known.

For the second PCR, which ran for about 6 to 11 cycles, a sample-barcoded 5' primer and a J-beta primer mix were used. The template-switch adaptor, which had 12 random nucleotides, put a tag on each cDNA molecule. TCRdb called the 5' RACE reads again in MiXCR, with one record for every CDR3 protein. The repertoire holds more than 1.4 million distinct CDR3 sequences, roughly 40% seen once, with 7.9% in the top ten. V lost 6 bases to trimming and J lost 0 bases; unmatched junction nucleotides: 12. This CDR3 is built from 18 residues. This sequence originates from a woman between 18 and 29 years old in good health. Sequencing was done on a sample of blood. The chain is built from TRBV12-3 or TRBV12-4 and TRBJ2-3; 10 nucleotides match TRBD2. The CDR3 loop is CASRSGLADLPSTDTQYF. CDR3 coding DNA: TGTGCCAGCAGGAGCGGACTAGCGGACCTCCCTAGCACAGATACGCAGTATTTT.